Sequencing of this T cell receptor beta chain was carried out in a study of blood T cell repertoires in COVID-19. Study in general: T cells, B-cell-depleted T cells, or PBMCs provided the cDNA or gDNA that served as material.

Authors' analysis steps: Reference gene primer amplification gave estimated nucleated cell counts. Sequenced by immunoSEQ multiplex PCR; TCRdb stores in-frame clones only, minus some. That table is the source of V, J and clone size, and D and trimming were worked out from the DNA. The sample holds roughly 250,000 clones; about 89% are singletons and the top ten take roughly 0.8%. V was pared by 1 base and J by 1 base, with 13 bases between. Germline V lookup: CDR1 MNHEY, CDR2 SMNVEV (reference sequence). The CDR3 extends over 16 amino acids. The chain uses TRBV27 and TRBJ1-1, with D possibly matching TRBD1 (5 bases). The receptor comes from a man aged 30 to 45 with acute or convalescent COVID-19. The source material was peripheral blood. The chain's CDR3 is CASSLYVGHQNTEAFF. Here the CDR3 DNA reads TGTGCCAGCAGTTTATACGTCGGACACCAGAACACTGAAGCTTTCTTT.